This TCR beta chain was observed in a study of T cells in Graves' hyperthyroidism and ophthalmopathy. Study results and caveats: The model forecast ophthalmopathy, anticipating it by a median roughly 6 months before onset.

V was shortened by 6 bases and J by 1 base, with 10 bases between the two germline ends. The CDR3 has 13 amino acids. Germline loops: CDR1 MDHEN, CDR2 SYDVKM. Researchers took RNA transcripts and amplified the TCR beta CDR3 regions from them. In the first-round RT-PCR of the TCR CDR3, the HTBI primer set was used. TCRdb used MiXCR to reprocess the multiplex PCR reads, holding one entry per CDR3 protein. The sample records 700,000 or so distinct CDR3 sequences, about 17% being singletons. Absent ophthalmopathy progression within 18 months defined stable Graves' hyperthyroidism. The sample holds many counts of this clonotype. Its antigen is unidentified.

V and J are TRBV28 and TRBJ2-7, with a weak D call TRBD2 (6 bases). Sequencing input: blood. The source is a man aged 18 to 29 with Graves' hyperthyroidism. In DNA form, the CDR3 reads TGTGCCAGCAGGCCCGGAGGGTCCTACGAGCAGTACTTC. Protein: CASRPGGSYEQYF.